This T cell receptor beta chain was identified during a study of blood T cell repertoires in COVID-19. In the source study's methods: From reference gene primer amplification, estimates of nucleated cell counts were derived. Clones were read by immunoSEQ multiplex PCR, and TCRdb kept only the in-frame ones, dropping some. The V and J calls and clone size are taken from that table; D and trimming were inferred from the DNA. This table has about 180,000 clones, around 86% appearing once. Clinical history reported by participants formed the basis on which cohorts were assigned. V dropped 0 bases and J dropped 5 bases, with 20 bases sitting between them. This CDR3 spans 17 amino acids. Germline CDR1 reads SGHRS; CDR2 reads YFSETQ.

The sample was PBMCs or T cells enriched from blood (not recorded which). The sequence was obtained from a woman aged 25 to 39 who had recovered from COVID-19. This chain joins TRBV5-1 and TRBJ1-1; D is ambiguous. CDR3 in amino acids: CASSLDGPGGTGTEAFF. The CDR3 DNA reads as TGCGCCAGCAGCTTGGATGGTCCGGGAGGTACGGGGACTGAAGCTTTCTTT. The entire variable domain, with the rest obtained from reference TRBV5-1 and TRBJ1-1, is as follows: KAGVTQTPRYLIKTRGQQVTLSCSPISGHRSVSWYQQTPGQGLQFLFEYFSETQRNKGNFPGRFSGRQFSNSRSEMNVSTLELGDSALYLCASSLDGPGGTGTEAFFGQGTRLTVV.